The clone carrying this TCR beta chain was counted a few times. The data were taken from a study of T-cell reconstitution after alpha-beta-depleted transplantation in children. During its preparation, the TCRbeta library received unique molecular identifiers. TCRdb analysed the PCR reads with MiXCR anew, one entry per CDR3 protein. The top ten clones hold over 2% of a sample with 230,000 or so distinct CDR3 sequences, 12% of them seen once. Trimming left V 5 bases short and J 10 bases short, with 12 bases between. The CDR3 sequence is 13 residues long. Germline CDR1 is LNHNV and CDR2 is YYDKDF (reference sequence).

This sequence was found in a human donor who donated a stem cell graft to a child with acute lymphoblastic leukemia. Here the sequenced sample was PBMCs from the stem cell graft donor, taken from the stem cell graft. This rearrangement joins TRBV15 to TRBJ1-6, with D possibly matching TRBD1 (6 bases). The DNA for the CDR3 is TGTGCCACCAGCGGGGGGGGGCGGTCACCCCTCCACTTT. Translation: CATSGGGRSPLHF. Full variable domain (missing parts from reference TRBV15 and TRBJ1-6): DAMVIQNPRYQVTQFGKPVTLSCSQTLNHNVMYWYQQKSSQAPKLLFHYYDKDFNNEADTPDNFQSRRPNTSFCFLDIRSPGLGDTAMYLCATSGGGRSPLHFGNGTRLTVT.